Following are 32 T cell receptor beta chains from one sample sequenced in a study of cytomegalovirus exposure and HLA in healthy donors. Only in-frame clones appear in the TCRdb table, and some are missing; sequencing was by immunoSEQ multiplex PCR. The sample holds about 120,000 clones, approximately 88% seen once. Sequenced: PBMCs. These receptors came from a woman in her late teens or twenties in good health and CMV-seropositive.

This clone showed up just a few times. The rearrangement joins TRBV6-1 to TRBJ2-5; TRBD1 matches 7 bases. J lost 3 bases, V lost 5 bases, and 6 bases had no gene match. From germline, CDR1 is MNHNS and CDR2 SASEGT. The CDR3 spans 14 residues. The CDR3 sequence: CASSWSGGEETQYF. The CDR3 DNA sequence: TGTGCCAGCAGTTGGTCAGGGGGAGAAGAGACCCAGTACTTC.

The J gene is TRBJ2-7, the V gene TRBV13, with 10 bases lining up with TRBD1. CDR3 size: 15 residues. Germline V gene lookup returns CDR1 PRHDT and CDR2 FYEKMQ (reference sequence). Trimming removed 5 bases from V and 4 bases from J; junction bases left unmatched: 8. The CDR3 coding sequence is TGTGCCAGCAGCACCAAACCGGGACAGGGGTACGAGCAGTACTTC. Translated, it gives CASSTKPGQGYEQYF.

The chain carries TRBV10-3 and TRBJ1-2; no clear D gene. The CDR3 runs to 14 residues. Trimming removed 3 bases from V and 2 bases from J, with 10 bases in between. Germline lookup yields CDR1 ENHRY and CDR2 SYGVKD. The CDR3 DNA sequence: TGTGCCATCAGTGATATGGTCCAGAACTATGGCTACACCTTC. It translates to CAISDMVQNYGYTF.

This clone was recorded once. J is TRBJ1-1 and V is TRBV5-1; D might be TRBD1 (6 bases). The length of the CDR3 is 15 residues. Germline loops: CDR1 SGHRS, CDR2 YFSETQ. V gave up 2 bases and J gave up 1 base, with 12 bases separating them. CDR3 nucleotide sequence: TGCGCCAGCAGCTTAGTAGGACAGACGAACACTGAAGCTTTCTTT. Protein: CASSLVGQTNTEAFF.

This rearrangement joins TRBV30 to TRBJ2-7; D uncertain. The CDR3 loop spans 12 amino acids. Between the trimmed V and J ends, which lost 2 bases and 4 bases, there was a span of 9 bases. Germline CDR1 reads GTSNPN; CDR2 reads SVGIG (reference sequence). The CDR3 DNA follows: TGTGCCTGGAGTATCCGCGCTTACGAGCAGTACTTC. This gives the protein CAWSIRAYEQYF.

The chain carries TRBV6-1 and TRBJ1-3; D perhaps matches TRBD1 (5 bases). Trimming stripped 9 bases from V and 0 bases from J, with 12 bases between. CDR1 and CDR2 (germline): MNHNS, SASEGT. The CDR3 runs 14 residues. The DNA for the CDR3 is TGTGCCAGTGGCGGGGCTTACTCTGGAAACACCATATATTTT. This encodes CASGGAYSGNTIYF.

CDR3 protein: CASTTPGQPLDGYTF. DNA for the CDR3: TGTGCCAGTACAACTCCGGGACAACCCTTGGATGGCTACACCTTC. V gene TRBV19 combines with J gene TRBJ1-2, with D maybe TRBD1 (6 bases). Germline assignment: CDR1 LNHDA and CDR2 SQIVND (reference sequence). The V and J ends lost 7 bases and 6 bases respectively, with 21 bases between them. CDR3 length: 15 amino acids.

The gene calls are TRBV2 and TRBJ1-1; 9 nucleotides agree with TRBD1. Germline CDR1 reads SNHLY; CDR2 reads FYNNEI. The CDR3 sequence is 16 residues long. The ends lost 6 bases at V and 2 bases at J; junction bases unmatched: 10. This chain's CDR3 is CASRAGTGFPNTEAFF. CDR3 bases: TGTGCCAGCAGGGCCGGGACAGGGTTCCCTAACACTGAAGCTTTCTTT.

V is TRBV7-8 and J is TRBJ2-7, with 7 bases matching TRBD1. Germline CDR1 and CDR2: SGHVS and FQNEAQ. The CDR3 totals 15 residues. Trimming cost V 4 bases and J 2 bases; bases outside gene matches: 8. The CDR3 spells CASSSSTGTTYEQYF. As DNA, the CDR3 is TGTGCCAGCAGCTCCTCGACAGGGACCACCTACGAGCAGTACTTC.

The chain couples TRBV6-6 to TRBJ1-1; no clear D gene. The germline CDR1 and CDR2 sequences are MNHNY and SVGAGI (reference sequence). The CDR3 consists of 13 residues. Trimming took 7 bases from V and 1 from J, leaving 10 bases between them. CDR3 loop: CASTPRRNTEAFF. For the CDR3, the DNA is TGTGCCAGCACCCCGAGAAGGAACACTGAAGCTTTCTTT.

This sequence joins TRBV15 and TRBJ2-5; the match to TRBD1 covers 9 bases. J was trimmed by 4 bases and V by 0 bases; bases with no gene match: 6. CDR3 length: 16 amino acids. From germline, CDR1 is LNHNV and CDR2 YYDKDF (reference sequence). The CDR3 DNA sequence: TGTGCCACCAGCAGAGATCGGGACAGGGTCGGAGAGACCCAGTACTTC. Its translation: CATSRDRDRVGETQYF. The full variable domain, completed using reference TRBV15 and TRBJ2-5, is DAMVIQNPRYQVTQFGKPVTLSCSQTLNHNVMYWYQQKSSQAPKLLFHYYDKDFNNEADTPDNFQSRRPNTSFCFLDIRSPGLGDTAMYLCATSRDRDRVGETQYFGPGTRLLVL.

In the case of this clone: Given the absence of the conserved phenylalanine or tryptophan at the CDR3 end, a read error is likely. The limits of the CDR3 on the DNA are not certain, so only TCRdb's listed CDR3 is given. CDR3 region: CASSLKAGG. The gene calls are TRBV5-6 and TRBJ1-1; TRBD1, the table's D call, lacks a check against the DNA. The CDR3 contains 9 residues when both ends are counted. Germline-derived CDR1 and CDR2 are SGHDT and YYEEEE.

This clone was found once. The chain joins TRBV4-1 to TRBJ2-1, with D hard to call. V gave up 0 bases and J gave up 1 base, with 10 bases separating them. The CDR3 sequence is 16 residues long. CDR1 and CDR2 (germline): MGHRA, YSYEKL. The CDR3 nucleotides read TGCGCCAGCAGCCAAGACTCTGCGGCATCCTACAATGAGCAGTTCTTC. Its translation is CASSQDSAASYNEQFF.

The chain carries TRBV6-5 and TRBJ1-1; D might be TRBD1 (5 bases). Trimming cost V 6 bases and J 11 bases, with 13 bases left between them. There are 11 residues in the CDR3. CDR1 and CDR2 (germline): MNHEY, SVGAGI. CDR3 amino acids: CASRQGEDAFF. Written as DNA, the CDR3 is TGTGCCAGCAGGCAGGGCGAGGACGCTTTCTTT.

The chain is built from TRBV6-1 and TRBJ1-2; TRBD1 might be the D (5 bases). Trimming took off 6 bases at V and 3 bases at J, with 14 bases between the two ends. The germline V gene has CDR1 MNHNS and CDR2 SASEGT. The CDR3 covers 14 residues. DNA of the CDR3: TGTGCCAGCAGGGGATTAGGAGGGGACTATGGCTACACCTTC. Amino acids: CASRGLGGDYGYTF.

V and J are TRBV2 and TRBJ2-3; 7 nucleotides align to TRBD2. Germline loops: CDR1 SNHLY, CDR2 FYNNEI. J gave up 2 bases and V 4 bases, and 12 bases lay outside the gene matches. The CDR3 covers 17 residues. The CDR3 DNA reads TGTGCCAGCAGTGTTGGGTTCAGGGACTATGACACAGATACGCAGTATTTT. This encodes CASSVGFRDYDTDTQYF.

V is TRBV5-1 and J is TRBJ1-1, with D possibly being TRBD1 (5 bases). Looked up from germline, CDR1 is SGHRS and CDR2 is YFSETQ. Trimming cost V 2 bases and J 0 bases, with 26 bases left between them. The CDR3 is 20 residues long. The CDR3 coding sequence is TGCGCCAGCAGCTTAAGGTGGGTATTAAGAGGGCGGGGGATGAACACTGAAGCTTTCTTT. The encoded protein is CASSLRWVLRGRGMNTEAFF.

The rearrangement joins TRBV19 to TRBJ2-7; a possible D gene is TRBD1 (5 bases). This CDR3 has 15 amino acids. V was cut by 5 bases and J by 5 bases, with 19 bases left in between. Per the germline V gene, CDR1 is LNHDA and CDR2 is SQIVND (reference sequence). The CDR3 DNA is TGTGCCAGTAGTCCACGTGGGGCATTCTACGACGAGCAGTACTTC. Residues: CASSPRGAFYDEQYF.

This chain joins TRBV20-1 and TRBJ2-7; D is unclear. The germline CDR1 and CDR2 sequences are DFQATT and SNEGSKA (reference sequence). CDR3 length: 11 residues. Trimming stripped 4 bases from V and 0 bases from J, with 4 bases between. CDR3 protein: CSAKPSYEQYF. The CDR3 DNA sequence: TGCAGTGCTAAGCCCTCCTACGAGCAGTACTTC.

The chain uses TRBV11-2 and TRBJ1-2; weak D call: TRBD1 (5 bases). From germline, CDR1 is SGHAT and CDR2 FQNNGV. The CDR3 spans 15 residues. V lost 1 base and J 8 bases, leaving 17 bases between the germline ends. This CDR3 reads CASSLGHLGAGGYTF. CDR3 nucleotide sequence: TGTGCCAGCAGCTTAGGTCATTTAGGGGCGGGAGGCTACACCTTC.

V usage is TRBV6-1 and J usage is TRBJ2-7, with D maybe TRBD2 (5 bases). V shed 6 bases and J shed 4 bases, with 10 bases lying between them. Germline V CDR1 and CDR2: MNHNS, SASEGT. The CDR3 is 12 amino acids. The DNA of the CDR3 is TGTGCCAGCAGCCCAGGACTGTACGAGCAGTACTTC. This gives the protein CASSPGLYEQYF.

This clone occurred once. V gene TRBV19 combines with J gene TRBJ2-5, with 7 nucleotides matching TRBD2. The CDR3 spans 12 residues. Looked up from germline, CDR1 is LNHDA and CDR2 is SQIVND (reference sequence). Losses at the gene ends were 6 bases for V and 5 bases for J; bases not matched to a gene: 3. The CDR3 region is CASRGGIETQYF. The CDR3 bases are TGTGCCAGTAGGGGAGGGATTGAGACCCAGTACTTC.

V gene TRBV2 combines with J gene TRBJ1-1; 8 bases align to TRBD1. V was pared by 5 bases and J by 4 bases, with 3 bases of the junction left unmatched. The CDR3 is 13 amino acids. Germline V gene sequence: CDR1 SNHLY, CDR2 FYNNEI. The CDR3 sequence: CASSIQGGTEAFF. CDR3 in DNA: TGTGCCAGCAGTATACAGGGGGGCACTGAAGCTTTCTTT.

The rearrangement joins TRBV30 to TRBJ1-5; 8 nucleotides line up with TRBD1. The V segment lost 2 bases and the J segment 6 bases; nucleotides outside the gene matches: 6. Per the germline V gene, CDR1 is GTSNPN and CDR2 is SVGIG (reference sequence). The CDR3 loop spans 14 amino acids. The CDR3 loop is CAWSYTGGTQPQHF. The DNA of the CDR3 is TGTGCCTGGAGTTACACAGGGGGGACTCAGCCCCAGCATTTT.

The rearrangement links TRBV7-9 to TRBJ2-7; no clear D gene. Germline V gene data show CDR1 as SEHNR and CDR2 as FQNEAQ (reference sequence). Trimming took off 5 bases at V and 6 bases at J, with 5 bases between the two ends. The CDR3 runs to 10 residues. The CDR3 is CASSPSEQYF. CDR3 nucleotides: TGTGCCAGCAGCCCGTCCGAGCAGTACTTC.

The CDR3 loop is CASSIGTEAFF. The CDR3, as DNA: TGTGCCAGTAGTATCGGGACTGAAGCTTTCTTT. V usage is TRBV19 and J usage is TRBJ1-1; D unresolved. V lost 3 bases and J lost 5, with 4 bases in between. Per the germline V gene, CDR1 is LNHDA and CDR2 is SQIVND (reference sequence). This CDR3 region has 11 residues.

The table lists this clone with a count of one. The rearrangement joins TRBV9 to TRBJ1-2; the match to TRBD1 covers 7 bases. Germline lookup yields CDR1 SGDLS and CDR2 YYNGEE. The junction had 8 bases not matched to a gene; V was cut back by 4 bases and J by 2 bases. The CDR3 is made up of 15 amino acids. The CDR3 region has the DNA TGTGCCAGCAGCAATAACAGGGGTGGGAACTATGGCTACACCTTC. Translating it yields CASSNNRGGNYGYTF.

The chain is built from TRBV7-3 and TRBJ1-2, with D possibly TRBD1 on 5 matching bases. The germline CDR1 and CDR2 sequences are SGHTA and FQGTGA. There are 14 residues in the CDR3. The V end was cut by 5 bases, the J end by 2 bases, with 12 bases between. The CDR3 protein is CASSVGQGNYGYTF. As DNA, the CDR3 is TGTGCCAGCAGCGTCGGGCAGGGCAACTATGGCTACACCTTC.

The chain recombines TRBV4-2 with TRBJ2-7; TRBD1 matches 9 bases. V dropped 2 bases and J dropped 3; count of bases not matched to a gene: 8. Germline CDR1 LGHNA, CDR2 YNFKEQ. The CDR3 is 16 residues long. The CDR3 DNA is TGTGCCAGCAGCCAACAGTCGGGACAGGGTCTCTACGAGCAGTACTTC. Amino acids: CASSQQSGQGLYEQYF.

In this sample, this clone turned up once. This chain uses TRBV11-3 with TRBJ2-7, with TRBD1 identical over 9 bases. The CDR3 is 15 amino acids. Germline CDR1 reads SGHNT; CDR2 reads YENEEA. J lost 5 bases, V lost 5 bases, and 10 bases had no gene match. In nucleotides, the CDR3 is TGTGCCAGCAGCGTCCCGGGACAGGGCCTCGACGAGCAGTACTTC. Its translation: CASSVPGQGLDEQYF.

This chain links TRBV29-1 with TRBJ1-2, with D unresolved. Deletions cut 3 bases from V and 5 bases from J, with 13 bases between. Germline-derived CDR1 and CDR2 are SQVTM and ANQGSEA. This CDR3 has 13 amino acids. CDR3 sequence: CSVEAGGGYGYTF. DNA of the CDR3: TGCAGCGTTGAGGCAGGTGGAGGGTATGGCTACACCTTC.

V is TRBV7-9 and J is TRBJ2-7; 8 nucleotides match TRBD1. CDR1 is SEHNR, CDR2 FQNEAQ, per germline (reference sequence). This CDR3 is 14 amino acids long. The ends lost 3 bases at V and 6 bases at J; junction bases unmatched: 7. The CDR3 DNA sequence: TGTGCCAGCAGCTTGTCGCAGGGGGCTAGCGAGCAGTACTTC. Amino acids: CASSLSQGASEQYF.